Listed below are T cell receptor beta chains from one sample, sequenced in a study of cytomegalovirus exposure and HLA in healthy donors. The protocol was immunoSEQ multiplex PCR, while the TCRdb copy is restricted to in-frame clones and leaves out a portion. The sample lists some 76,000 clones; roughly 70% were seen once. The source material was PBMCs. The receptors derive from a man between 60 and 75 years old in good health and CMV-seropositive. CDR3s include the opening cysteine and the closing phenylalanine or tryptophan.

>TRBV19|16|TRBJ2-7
CATRERGGSLGSEQYF
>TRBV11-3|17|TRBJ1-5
CASPCRYSRKGNQPQHF
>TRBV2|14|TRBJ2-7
CASCRTASSYEQYF
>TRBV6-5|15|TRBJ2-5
CASSYSLAGQETQYF
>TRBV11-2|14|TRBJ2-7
CASSLYGGAGEQYF
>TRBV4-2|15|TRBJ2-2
CASRRGGPNTGELFF
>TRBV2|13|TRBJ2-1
CASSAPSVNEQFF
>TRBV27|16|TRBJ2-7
CASTSTAGILSYEQYF
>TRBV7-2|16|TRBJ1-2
CASSPWGQGNDYGYTF
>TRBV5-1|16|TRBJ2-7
CASSSKAGDFSYEQYF
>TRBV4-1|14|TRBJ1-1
CASSQYSGNAEAFF
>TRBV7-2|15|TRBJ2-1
CASSSRGTGHNEQFF
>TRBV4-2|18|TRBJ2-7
CASSQDSGTGGPAYEQYF
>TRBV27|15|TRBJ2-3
CASSLYSGGTDTQYF
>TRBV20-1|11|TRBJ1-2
CRVHANYGYTF
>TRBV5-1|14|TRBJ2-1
CASSSGVLGNEQFF
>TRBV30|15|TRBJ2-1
CAWGLAGYTYNEQFF
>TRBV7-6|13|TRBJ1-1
CASSFGTGCGAFF
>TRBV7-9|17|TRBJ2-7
CSSSLPPGQGAVYEQYF
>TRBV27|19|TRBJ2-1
CASSSPLVASGGAYNEQFF
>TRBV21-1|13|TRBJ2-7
CASSRWAATEQYF
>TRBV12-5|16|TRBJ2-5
CASGRTPWTSGETQYF
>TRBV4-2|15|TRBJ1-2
CASSPVGGYNYGYTF
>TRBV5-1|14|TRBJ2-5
CASSLRQDQETQYF
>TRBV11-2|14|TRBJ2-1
CASSFGLAGLEQFF
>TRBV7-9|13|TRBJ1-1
CASSSHGNTEAFF
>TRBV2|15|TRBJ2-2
CASSEGTGLDGELFF
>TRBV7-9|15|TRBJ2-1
CSSSLGGIGGDEQFF
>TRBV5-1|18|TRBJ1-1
CASSLPFGQGGVNTEAFF
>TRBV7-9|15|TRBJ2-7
CASSPRLVDSYEQYF
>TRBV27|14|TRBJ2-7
CASSFASAFNEQYF
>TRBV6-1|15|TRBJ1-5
CASSPYRQNNQPQHF
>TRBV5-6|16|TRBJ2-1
CASSPNLGLAYNEQFF
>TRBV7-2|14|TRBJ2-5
CASSLAGGGETQYF
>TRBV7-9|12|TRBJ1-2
CSSARSNYGYTF
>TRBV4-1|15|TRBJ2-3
CASSQEPGITDTQYF
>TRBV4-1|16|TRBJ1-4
CASSQEGTGGNEKLFF
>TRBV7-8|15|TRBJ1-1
CASSLGGMQSRGAFF
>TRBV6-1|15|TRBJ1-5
CASSRQGAFTQPQHF
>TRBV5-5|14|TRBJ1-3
CASSLGGPGNTIYF
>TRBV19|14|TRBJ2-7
CASSPGVGSYEQYF
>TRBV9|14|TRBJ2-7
CASSPSWRTYEQYF
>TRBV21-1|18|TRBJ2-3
CASSKATGDRVSTDTQYF
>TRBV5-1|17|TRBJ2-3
CASSLQTTYISTDTQYF
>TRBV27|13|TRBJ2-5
CASSTGLSETQYF
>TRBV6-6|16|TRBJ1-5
CASADTDRFSNQPQHF
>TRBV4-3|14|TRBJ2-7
CASSQGARSGEQYF
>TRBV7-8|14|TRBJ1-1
CASSLARVSTEAFF
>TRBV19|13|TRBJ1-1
CASSIVRNTEAFF
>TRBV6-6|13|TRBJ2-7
CASRPDSKYEQYF
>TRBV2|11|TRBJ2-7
CASSPGWEQYF
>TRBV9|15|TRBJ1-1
CASSVGGTGGLVAFF
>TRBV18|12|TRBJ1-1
CASSPDNYEAFF
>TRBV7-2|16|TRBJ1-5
CASSPDAGQGKPAQHF
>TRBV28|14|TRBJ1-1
CASTSRGGGFGAFF
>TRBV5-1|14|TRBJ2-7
CASSWDYTSYEQYF